The source of this T cell receptor (beta chain) is a study of T cells in Graves' hyperthyroidism and ophthalmopathy. TCR beta CDR3 regions were amplified from RNA transcripts. TCR CDR3 underwent first-round RT-PCR with the HTBI primer set. One entry per CDR3 protein results from TCRdb running MiXCR on the multiplex PCR reads. The sample holds hundreds of thousands of distinct CDR3 sequences, 15% to 17% seen once. This clonotype was observed many times. Stable Graves' hyperthyroidism denoted no ophthalmopathy progression over 18 months. The CDR3 is 12 residues long. V lost 7 bases and J 3 bases, leaving 9 bases between the germline ends. CDR1 is MDHEN, CDR2 SYDVKM, per germline.

The chain joins TRBV28 to TRBJ1-2; D is unresolved. This TCR came from a woman younger than 30 with Graves' hyperthyroidism. The sequencing sample was made of blood. The CDR3 DNA sequence: TGTGCCAGCATCCAAAGGGACTATGGCTACACCTTC. This translates into CASIQRDYGYTF.